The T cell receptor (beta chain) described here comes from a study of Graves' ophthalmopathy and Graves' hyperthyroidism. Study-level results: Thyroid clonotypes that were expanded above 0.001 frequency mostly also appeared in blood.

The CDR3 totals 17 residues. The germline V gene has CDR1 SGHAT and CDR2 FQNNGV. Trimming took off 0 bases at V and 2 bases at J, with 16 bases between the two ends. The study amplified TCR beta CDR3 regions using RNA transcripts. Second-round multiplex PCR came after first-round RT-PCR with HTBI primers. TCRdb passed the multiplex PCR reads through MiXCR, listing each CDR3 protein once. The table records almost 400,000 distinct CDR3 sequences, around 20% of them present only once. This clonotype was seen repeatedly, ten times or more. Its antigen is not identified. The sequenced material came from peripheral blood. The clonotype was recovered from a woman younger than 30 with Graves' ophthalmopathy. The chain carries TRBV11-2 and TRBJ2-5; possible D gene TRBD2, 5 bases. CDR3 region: CASSLDFWRAIQETQYF. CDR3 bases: TGTGCCAGCAGCTTAGATTTCTGGCGGGCCATTCAAGAGACCCAGTACTTC.